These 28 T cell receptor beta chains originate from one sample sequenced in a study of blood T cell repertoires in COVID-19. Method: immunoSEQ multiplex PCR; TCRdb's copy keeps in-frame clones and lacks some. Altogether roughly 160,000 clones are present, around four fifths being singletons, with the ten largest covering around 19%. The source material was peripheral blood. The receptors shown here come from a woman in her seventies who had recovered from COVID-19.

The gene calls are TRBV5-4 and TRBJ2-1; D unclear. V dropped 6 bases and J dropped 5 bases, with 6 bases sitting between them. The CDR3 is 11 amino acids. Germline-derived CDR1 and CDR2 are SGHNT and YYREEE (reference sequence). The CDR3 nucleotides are TGTGCCAGCACCCAGAACAATGAGCAGTTCTTC. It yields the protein CASTQNNEQFF.

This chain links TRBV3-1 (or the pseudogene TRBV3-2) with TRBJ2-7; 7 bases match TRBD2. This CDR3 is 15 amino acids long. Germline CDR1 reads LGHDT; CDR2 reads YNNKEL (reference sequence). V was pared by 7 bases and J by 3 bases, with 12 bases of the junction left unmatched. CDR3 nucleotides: TGTGCCAGCACAGTAGGGAGGGACCCCCTCTACGAGCAGTACTTC. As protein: CASTVGRDPLYEQYF.

CDR3 sequence (DNA): TGTGCCAGTTCCGGGACAGAGAATCAGCCCCAGCATTTT. Translation gives CASSGTENQPQHF. V gene TRBV19 combines with J gene TRBJ1-5, with TRBD1 identical over 7 bases. Per germline, CDR1 LNHDA and CDR2 SQIVND (reference sequence). The CDR3 sequence is 13 residues long. Germline trimming cut 8 bases from V and 4 bases from J; bases unmatched to any gene: 5.

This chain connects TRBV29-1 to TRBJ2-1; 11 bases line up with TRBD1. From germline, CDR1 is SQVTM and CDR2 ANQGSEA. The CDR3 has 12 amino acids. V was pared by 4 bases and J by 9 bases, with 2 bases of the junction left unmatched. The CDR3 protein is CSVGTGGSEQFF. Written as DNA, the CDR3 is TGCAGCGTTGGGACAGGGGGCTCTGAGCAGTTCTTC.

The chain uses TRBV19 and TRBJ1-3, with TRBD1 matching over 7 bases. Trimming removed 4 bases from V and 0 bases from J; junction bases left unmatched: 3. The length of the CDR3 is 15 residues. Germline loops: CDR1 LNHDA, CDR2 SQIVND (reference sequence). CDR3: CASSTQGTSGNTIYF. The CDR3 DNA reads TGTGCCAGTAGTACACAGGGGACCTCTGGAAACACCATATATTTT.

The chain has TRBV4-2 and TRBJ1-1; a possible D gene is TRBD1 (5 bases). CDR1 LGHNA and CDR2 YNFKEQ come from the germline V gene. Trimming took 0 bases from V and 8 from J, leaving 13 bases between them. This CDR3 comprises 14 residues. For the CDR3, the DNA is TGTGCCAGCAGCCAAGATCAAGGGGCCGGCGAAGCTTTCTTT. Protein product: CASSQDQGAGEAFF.

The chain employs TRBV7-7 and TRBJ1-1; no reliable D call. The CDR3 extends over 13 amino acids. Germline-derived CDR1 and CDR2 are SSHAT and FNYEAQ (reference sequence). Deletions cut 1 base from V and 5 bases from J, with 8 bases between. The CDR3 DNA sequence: TGTGCCAGCAGCTTAGTCAGAGGGACTGAAGCTTTCTTT. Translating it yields CASSLVRGTEAFF.

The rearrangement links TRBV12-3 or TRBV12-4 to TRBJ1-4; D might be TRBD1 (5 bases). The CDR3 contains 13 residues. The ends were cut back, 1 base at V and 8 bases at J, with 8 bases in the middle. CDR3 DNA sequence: TGTGCCAGCAGTTTAGGGTGGGGCGAAAAACTGTTTTTT. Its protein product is CASSLGWGEKLFF.

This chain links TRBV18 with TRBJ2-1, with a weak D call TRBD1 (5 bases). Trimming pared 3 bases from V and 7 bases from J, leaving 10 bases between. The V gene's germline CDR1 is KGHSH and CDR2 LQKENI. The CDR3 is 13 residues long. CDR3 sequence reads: CASSPNQGNEQFF. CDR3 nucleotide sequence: TGTGCCAGCTCACCGAACCAGGGAAATGAGCAGTTCTTC.

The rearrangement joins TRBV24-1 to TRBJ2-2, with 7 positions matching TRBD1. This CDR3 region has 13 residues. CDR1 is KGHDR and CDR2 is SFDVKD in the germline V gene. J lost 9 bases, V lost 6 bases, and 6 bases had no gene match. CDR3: CATSTGAGRELFF. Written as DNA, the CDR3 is TGTGCCACCAGTACAGGGGCCGGTAGGGAGCTGTTTTTT.

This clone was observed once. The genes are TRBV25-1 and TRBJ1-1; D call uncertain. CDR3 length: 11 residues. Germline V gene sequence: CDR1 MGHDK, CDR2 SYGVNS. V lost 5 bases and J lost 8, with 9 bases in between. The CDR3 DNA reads TGTGCCAGCAGTTGGGGAGGCGAAGCTTTCTTT. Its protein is CASSWGGEAFF.

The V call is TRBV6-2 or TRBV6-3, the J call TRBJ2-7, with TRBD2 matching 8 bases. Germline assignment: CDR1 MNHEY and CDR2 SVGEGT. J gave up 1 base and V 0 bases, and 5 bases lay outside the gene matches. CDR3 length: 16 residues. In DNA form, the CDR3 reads TGTGCCAGCAGTTACTCGAGTGGCGGGGGGTCCTACGAGCAGTACTTC. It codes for CASSYSSGGGSYEQYF.

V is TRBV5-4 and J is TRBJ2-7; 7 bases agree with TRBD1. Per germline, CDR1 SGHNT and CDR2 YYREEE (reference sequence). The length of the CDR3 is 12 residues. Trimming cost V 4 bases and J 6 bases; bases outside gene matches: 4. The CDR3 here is CASSPRDSEQYF. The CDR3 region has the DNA TGTGCCAGCAGCCCCAGGGACAGCGAGCAGTACTTC.

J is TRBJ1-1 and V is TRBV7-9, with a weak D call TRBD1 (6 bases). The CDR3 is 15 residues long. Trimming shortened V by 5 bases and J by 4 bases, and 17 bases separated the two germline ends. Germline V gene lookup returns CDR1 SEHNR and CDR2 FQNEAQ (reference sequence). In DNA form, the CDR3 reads TGTGCCAGCAGCCCGAGGGGTGGGGGCGGCACTGAAGCTTTCTTT. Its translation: CASSPRGGGGTEAFF.

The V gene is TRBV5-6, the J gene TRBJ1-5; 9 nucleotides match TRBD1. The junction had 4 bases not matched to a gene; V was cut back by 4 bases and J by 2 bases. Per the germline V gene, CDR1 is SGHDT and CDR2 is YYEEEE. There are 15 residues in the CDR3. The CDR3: CASSRTGEGNQPQHF. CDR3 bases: TGTGCCAGCAGCCGGACAGGGGAAGGCAATCAGCCCCAGCATTTT.

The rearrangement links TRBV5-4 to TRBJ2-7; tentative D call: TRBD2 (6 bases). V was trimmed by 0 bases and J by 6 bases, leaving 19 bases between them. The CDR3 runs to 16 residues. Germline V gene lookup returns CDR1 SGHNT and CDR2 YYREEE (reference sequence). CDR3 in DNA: TGTGCCAGCAGCTTGGTATCAGGTCTCGGGGGAGGCGAGCAGTACTTC. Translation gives CASSLVSGLGGGEQYF.

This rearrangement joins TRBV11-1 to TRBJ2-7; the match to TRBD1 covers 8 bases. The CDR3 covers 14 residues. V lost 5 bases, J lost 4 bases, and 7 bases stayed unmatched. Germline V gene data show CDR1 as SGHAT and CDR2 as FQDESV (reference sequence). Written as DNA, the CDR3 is TGTGCCAGCAGCCCTTGGGGACAGGTGTACGAGCAGTACTTC. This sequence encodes CASSPWGQVYEQYF.

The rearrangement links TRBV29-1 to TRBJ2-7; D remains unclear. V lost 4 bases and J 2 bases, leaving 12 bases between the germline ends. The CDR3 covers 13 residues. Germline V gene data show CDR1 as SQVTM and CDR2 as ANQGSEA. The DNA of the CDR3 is TGCAGCGTTGGCCCCCCCGGTCCCTACGAGCAGTACTTC. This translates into CSVGPPGPYEQYF.

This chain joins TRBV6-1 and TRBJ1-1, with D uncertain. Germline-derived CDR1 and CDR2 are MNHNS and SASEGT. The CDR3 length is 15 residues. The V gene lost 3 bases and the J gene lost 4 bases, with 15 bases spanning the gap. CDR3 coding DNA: TGTGCCAGCAGTGAGCAAGACCCGAGCGGCACTGAAGCTTTCTTT. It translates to CASSEQDPSGTEAFF.

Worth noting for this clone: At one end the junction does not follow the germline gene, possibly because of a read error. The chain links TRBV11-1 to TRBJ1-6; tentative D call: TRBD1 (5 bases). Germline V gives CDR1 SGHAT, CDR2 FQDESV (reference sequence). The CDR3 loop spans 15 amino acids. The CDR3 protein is CASSPRGTVDSPPHF. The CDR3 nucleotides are TGTGCCAGCAGCCCGCGCGGGACGGTAGATTCACCCCCCCACTTT.

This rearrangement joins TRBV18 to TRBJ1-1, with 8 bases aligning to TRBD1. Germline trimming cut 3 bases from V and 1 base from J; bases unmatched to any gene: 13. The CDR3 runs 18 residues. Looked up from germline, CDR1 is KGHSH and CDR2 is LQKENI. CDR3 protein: CASSPRPGTGFTNTEAFF. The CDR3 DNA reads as TGTGCCAGCTCACCCAGACCCGGGACAGGATTTACGAACACTGAAGCTTTCTTT.

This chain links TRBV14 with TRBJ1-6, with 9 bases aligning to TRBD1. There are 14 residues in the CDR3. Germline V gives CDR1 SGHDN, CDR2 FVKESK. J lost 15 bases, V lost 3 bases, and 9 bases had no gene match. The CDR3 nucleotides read TGTGCCAGCAGCCAGGGACAGGGCCCCCCGGGCCTCCACTTT. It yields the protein CASSQGQGPPGLHF. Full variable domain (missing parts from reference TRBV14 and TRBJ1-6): EAGVTQFPSHSVIEKGQTVTLRCDPISGHDNLYWYRRVMGKEIKFLLHFVKESKQDESGMPNNRFLAERTGGTYSTLKVQPAELEDSGVYFCASSQGQGPPGLHFGNGTRLTVT.

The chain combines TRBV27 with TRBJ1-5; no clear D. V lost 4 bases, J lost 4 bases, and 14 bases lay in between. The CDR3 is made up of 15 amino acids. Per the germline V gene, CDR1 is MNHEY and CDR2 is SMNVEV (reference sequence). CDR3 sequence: CASSSGLHPNQPQHF. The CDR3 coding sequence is TGTGCCAGCAGTTCCGGGTTACACCCTAATCAGCCCCAGCATTTT.

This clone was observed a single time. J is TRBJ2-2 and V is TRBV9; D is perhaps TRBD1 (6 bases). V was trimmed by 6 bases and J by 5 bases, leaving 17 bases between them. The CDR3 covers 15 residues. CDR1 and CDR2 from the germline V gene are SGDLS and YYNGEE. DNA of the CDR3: TGTGCCAGCACCACAGGGACGGAAAGGACCGGGGAGCTGTTTTTT. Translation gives CASTTGTERTGELFF.

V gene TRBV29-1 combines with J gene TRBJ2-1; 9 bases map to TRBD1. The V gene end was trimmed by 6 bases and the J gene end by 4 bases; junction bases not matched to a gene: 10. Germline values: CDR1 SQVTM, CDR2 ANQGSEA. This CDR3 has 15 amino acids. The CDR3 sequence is CSVARRDRAYNEQFF. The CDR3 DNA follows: TGCAGCGTCGCGCGCCGGGACAGGGCTTACAATGAGCAGTTCTTC.

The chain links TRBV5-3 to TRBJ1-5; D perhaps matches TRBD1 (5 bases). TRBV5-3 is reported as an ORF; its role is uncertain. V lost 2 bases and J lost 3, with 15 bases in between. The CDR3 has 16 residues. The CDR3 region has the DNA TGTGCCAGAAGCTTTCGCGACAGACAAGTCAATCAGCCCCAGCATTTT. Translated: CARSFRDRQVNQPQHF.

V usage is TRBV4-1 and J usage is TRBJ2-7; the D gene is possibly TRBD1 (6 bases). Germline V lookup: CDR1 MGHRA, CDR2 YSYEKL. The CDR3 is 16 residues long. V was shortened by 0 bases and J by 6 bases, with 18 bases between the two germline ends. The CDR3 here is CASSQDSGTYSPEQYF. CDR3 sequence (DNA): TGCGCCAGCAGCCAAGACTCCGGGACATACTCCCCCGAGCAGTACTTC.

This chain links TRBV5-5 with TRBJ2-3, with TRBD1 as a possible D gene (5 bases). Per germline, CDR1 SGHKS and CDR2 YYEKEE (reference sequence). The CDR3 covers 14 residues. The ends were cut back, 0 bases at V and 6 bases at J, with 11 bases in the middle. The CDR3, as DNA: TGTGCCAGCAGCTTGGCGGCAGGGCAGGATACGCAGTATTTT. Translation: CASSLAAGQDTQYF.